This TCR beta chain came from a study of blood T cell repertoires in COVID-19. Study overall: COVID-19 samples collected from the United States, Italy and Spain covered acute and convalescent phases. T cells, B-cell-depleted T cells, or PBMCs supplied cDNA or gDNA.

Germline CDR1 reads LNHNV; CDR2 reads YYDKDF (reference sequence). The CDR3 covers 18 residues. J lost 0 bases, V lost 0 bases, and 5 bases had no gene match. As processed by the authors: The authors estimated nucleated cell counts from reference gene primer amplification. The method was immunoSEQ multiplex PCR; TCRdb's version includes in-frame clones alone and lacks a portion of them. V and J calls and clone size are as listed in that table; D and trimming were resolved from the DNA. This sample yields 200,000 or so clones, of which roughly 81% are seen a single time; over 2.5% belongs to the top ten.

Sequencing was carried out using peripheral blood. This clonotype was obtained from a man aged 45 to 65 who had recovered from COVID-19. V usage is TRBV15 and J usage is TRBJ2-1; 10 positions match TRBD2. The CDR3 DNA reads TGTGCCACCAGCAGAGACTTGAGCGGGAGGGCCTCCTACAATGAGCAGTTCTTC. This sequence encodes CATSRDLSGRASYNEQFF.